A selection of T cell receptor beta chains follows, all from one sample in a study of cytomegalovirus exposure and HLA in healthy donors. Repertoires were generated with immunoSEQ multiplex PCR, while TCRdb's copy carries only in-frame clones and drops some. The data hold about 220,000 clones, with under 95% observed a single time. Sequenced sample: PBMCs. The receptors derive from a woman between 18 and 29 years old in good health and CMV-seronegative. The CDR3 runs from the conserved cysteine through the conserved F or W. The D gene is left open where the match is weak. The size field is filled for only some rows; it gives once, few, many or a size class.

clone size | J gene | V gene | D gene | CDR3 DNA | CDR3 protein
NA | TRBJ2-2 | TRBV12-5 | NA | TGTGCTAGTGGTTTGGAGGGGATGCAGGGCGGGGAGCTGTTTTTT | CASGLEGMQGGELFF
NA | TRBJ1-4 | TRBV5-1 | TRBD1 | TGCGCCAGCAGCGGGACAGGGGAGCTAGAAAAACTGTTTTTT | CASSGTGELEKLFF
NA | TRBJ2-1 | TRBV28 | NA | TGTGCCAGCAGTTTAGGACTAAATGAGCAGTTCTTC | CASSLGLNEQFF
NA | TRBJ1-2 | TRBV5-1 | NA | TGCGCCAGCAGCCCCGGTGCTCTTAACTATGGCTACACCTTC | CASSPGALNYGYTF
NA | TRBJ2-7 | TRBV21-1 | NA | TGTGCCAGCAGCACCTGTCCGGGACAGGTCTACGAGCAGTACTTC | CASSTCPGQVYEQYF
NA | TRBJ2-2 | TRBV5-6 | NA | TGTGCCAGCAGCTTGTGGGCCGGGGGGAACACCGGGGAGCTGTTTTTT | CASSLWAGGNTGELFF
NA | TRBJ1-1 | TRBV7-3 | NA | TGTGCCAGCAGCTTACGGGGAGACGCTGAAGCTTTCTTT | CASSLRGDAEAFF
NA | TRBJ2-7 | TRBV19 | TRBD2 | TGTGCCACCCAGACTAGCGGGAGCTACGAGCAGTACTTC | CATQTSGSYEQYF
once | TRBJ1-1 | TRBV5-1 | TRBD1 | TGCGCCAGCAGAGGGCTGACAGGGAATATGAACACTGAAGCTTTCTTT | CASRGLTGNMNTEAFF
NA | TRBJ2-2 | TRBV11-2 | NA | TGTGCCAGCAGCTTGTGGGACACGAACACCGGGGAGCTGTTTTTT | CASSLWDTNTGELFF
NA | TRBJ2-7 | TRBV10-3 | NA | TGTGCCATCGGTACTAGCAGCTACGAGCAGTACTTC | CAIGTSSYEQYF
NA | TRBJ1-5 | TRBV6-1 | NA | TGTGCCAGCAGTAGGGGAACGAGTGCGGGACAGCCCCAGCATTTT | CASSRGTSAGQPQHF